The 29 T cell receptor beta chains listed next were all sequenced from one sample in a study of human T cells and chemical hapten exposure. As for time point: patch test 3, about 24 weeks after DPC sensitization. Noted treatment: therapeutic diphenylcyclopropenone sensitization with weekly scalp DPC. MiXCR, run by TCRdb on the RACE reads, gives a single entry per CDR3 protein. The data contain roughly 200,000 distinct CDR3 sequences, 20% to 25% of them singletons. The starting material was whole blood, obtained in connection with sensitization to the hapten diphenylcyclopropenone (DPC). Receptor source: a woman aged 35 to 49 with alopecia areata. Some clones in this sample may be carry-over from other donors' samples.

The chain is built from TRBV24-1 and TRBJ2-5, with TRBD2 as a possible D gene (5 bases). V lost 3 bases and J lost 1, with 11 bases in between. The germline V gene has CDR1 KGHDR and CDR2 SFDVKD. This CDR3 is built from 15 residues. The CDR3 loop reads CATSDPVATQETQYF. The CDR3 nucleotides are TGTGCCACCAGTGATCCCGTAGCGACCCAAGAGACCCAGTACTTC.

This chain joins TRBV10-3 and TRBJ2-3; D call uncertain. CDR1 and CDR2 (germline): ENHRY, SYGVKD. The CDR3 runs 11 residues. Trimming took 7 bases from V and 5 from J, leaving 7 bases between them. The CDR3 DNA follows: TGTGCCATCACCGGCGGAGATACGCAGTATTTT. Its translation is CAITGGDTQYF.

This clonotype has more than one count but fewer than ten. The rearrangement uses TRBV9 and TRBJ2-1; 7 bases agree with TRBD1. The ends lost 4 bases at V and 3 bases at J; junction bases unmatched: 7. The CDR3 totals 15 residues. Germline V gives CDR1 SGDLS, CDR2 YYNGEE. The CDR3 loop is CASSFGQVVYNEQFF. The CDR3 DNA reads as TGTGCCAGCAGCTTCGGACAGGTTGTCTACAATGAGCAGTTCTTC.

This clonotype occurred a few times. The gene calls are TRBV27 and TRBJ2-1; possibly TRBD1 for D (6 bases). The V end was cut by 5 bases, the J end by 5 bases, with 13 bases between. CDR3 length: 14 amino acids. Germline CDR1 reads MNHEY; CDR2 reads SMNVEV (reference sequence). The CDR3 nucleotides read TGTGCCAGCAGTCGTCAGGGGATCGACAATGAGCAGTTCTTC. Its translation: CASSRQGIDNEQFF.

V usage is TRBV2 and J usage is TRBJ2-1, with 10 bases aligning to TRBD2. With V trimmed by 5 bases and J by 10 bases, 8 bases remained unmatched. Germline V gives CDR1 SNHLY, CDR2 FYNNEI. CDR3 length: 14 residues. In DNA, the CDR3 is TGTGCCAGCAGTTCAGCGGGAGGGCTTGGGGAGCAGTTCTTC. Translated, it gives CASSSAGGLGEQFF. The whole variable domain, filled in from reference TRBV2 and TRBJ2-1, reads EPEVTQTPSHQVTQMGQEVILRCVPISNHLYFYWYRQILGQKVEFLVSFYNNEISEKSEIFDDQFSVERPDGSNFTLKIRSTKLEDSAMYFCASSSAGGLGEQFFGPGTRLTVL.

J is TRBJ1-4 and V is TRBV5-1; no reliable D call. Germline assignment: CDR1 SGHRS and CDR2 YFSETQ. V shed 6 bases and J shed 8 bases, with 14 bases lying between them. The length of the CDR3 is 13 residues. The CDR3 loop reads CASKQQPEEKLFF. CDR3 nucleotides: TGCGCCAGCAAACAGCAGCCGGAGGAAAAACTGTTTTTT.

The rearrangement uses TRBV29-1 and TRBJ2-5, with D perhaps matching TRBD2 (6 bases). Trimming removed 6 bases from V and 2 bases from J, with 10 bases in between. CDR1 SQVTM and CDR2 ANQGSEA come from the germline V gene. This CDR3 spans 12 amino acids. CDR3: CSVVTRQETQYF. The CDR3 DNA follows: TGCAGCGTAGTGACTAGACAAGAGACCCAGTACTTC.

The chain joins TRBV5-5 to TRBJ2-3; D ambiguous. V gave up 0 bases and J gave up 2 bases, with 4 bases separating them. There are 13 residues in the CDR3. From germline, CDR1 is SGHKS and CDR2 YYEKEE (reference sequence). Here the CDR3 DNA reads TGTGCCAGCAGCTTGGAATACACAGATACGCAGTATTTT. Translating it yields CASSLEYTDTQYF.

The genes are TRBV7-2 and TRBJ2-1; TRBD2 is a possible D gene (5 bases). CDR1 SGHTA and CDR2 FQGNSA come from the germline V gene. The CDR3 is 12 amino acids. Trimming removed 3 bases from V and 8 bases from J, with 8 bases in between. The CDR3 bases are TGTGCCAGCAGCTTGGACTCGTATGAGCAGTTCTTC. Its translation: CASSLDSYEQFF.

This chain links TRBV6-5 with TRBJ2-2; a possible D gene is TRBD2 (5 bases). V was shortened by 8 bases and J by 0 bases, with 10 bases between the two germline ends. Germline loops: CDR1 MNHEY, CDR2 SVGAGI. The CDR3 is 14 amino acids. The CDR3 loop is CASFGAANTGELFF. CDR3 nucleotides: TGTGCCAGCTTTGGAGCGGCGAACACCGGGGAGCTGTTTTTT.

This clonotype was detected only a few times. The J gene is TRBJ2-7, the V gene TRBV2; 7 bases match TRBD1. Germline CDR1 SNHLY, CDR2 FYNNEI. This CDR3 has 15 residues. Trimming cost V 5 bases and J 0 bases; bases outside gene matches: 7. The CDR3 spells CASSSGQLYSYEQYF. CDR3 bases: TGTGCCAGCAGTTCGGGACAGTTATACTCCTACGAGCAGTACTTC.

This clonotype showed up just a few times. The rearrangement uses TRBV20-1 and TRBJ1-5; D uncertain. The V end lost 3 bases, the J end lost 2 bases, and 5 bases lay between the germline ends. Germline loops: CDR1 DFQATT, CDR2 SNEGSKA (reference sequence). The CDR3 covers 12 residues. CDR3 region: CSASDGNQPQHF. The DNA of the CDR3 is TGCAGTGCTAGCGACGGCAATCAGCCCCAGCATTTT.

In this sample, this clonotype turned up a few times. The genes are TRBV9 and TRBJ2-7; D gene ambiguous. The CDR3 contains 14 residues. V was pared by 0 bases and J by 0 bases, with 7 bases between. Per germline, CDR1 SGDLS and CDR2 YYNGEE. The chain's CDR3 is CASSVAHTSYEQYF. The CDR3 DNA is TGTGCCAGCAGCGTAGCGCACACCTCCTACGAGCAGTACTTC.

The chain employs TRBV27 and TRBJ1-2; D remains unclear. Germline CDR1 is MNHEY and CDR2 is SMNVEV (reference sequence). The V and J ends lost 3 bases and 2 bases respectively, with 7 bases between them. This CDR3 has 13 residues. As DNA, the CDR3 is TGTGCCAGCAGTTTTTCCAGCAACTATGGCTACACCTTC. The encoded protein is CASSFSSNYGYTF.

This chain links TRBV29-1 with TRBJ1-1; 8 bases map to TRBD1. There are 16 residues in the CDR3. Germline V gene lookup returns CDR1 SQVTM and CDR2 ANQGSEA. V shed 4 bases and J 1 base; nucleotides not matched to a gene: 11. The CDR3 DNA reads as TGCAGCGTTGCTTGGCAGGGGGCGCGGGAGAACACTGAAGCTTTCTTT. Amino acids: CSVAWQGARENTEAFF.

The V call is TRBV29-1, the J call TRBJ1-2, with D possibly matching TRBD1 (5 bases). Trimming left V 7 bases short and J 0 bases short, with 18 bases between. This CDR3 region has 15 residues. Germline CDR1 SQVTM, CDR2 ANQGSEA. The CDR3 sequence: CSAPDGGGTNYGYTF. DNA for the CDR3: TGCAGCGCCCCTGACGGGGGTGGGACTAACTATGGCTACACCTTC.

This clonotype was counted between two and nine times. This chain links TRBV7-2 with TRBJ2-2; 7 bases line up with TRBD1. The trim removed 4 bases at V and 5 bases at J, leaving 4 bases unmatched. CDR1 is SGHTA, CDR2 FQGNSA, per germline. The CDR3 extends over 14 amino acids. The CDR3, as DNA: TGTGCCAGCAGCTCTCGACAGGGAACCGGGGAGCTGTTTTTT. Its protein is CASSSRQGTGELFF.

This clonotype occurred a few times. The rearrangement joins TRBV7-9 to TRBJ2-3; D may be TRBD1 or TRBD2 (5 bases each). Germline-derived CDR1 and CDR2 are SEHNR and FQNEAQ (reference sequence). With 3 bases removed from V and 5 bases from J, the gap between germline ends came to 12 bases. This CDR3 has 14 residues. The DNA for the CDR3 is TGTGCCAGCAGCTTTGGGACCGGGGAAGATACGCAGTATTTT. Amino acids: CASSFGTGEDTQYF.

This clonotype was found a few times. The chain combines TRBV28 with TRBJ2-1, with 8 positions matching TRBD1. V was clipped by 5 bases and J by 8 bases; unmatched bases: 17. CDR3 length equals 17 residues. Germline V lookup: CDR1 MDHEN, CDR2 SYDVKM. For the CDR3, the DNA is TGTGCCAGCAGTCGAACGACAGGGGCATCACACAGGGATGAGCAGTTCTTC. Its protein is CASSRTTGASHRDEQFF.

This clonotype has a handful of counts. This chain joins TRBV20-1 and TRBJ1-2, with D possibly TRBD1 on 5 matching bases. Germline lookup yields CDR1 DFQATT and CDR2 SNEGSKA (reference sequence). The CDR3 runs to 14 residues. With 2 bases removed from V and 0 bases from J, the gap between germline ends came to 10 bases. The CDR3 region has the DNA TGCAGTGCTAGATGGGCAGGGTCTAACTATGGCTACACCTTC. Encoded protein: CSARWAGSNYGYTF.

The CDR3 here is CSARGSTDTQYF. Written as DNA, the CDR3 is TGCAGTGCCCGGGGGAGCACAGATACGCAGTATTTT. V and J are TRBV20-1 and TRBJ2-3; perhaps TRBD2 as D (6 bases). Trimming left V 6 bases short and J 0 bases short, with 7 bases between. Germline CDR1 is DFQATT and CDR2 is SNEGSKA (reference sequence). This CDR3 is built from 12 residues.

This chain uses TRBV3-1 with TRBJ2-1; D possibly corresponds to TRBD1 (7 bases). This CDR3 region has 15 residues. CDR1 is LGHDT and CDR2 is YNNKEL in the germline V gene (reference sequence). Deletions cut 4 bases from V and 4 bases from J, with 14 bases between. The CDR3, as DNA: TGTGCCAGCAGCCCAACAGGGGACTCGTACAATGAGCAGTTCTTC. Residues: CASSPTGDSYNEQFF.

The rearrangement links TRBV28 to TRBJ2-3, with D possibly matching TRBD1 (5 bases). CDR1 and CDR2 (germline): MDHEN, SYDVKM. V was trimmed by 6 bases and J by 2 bases, leaving 18 bases between them. The CDR3 runs to 16 residues. In DNA form, the CDR3 reads TGTGCCAGCAGGACAGAAGCGCGAATCGACACAGATACGCAGTATTTT. It translates to CASRTEARIDTDTQYF.

The V gene is TRBV4-3, the J gene TRBJ2-3, with 9 bases fitting TRBD2. The CDR3 length is 16 residues. Germline assignment: CDR1 LGHNA and CDR2 YSLEER. V lost 3 bases to trimming and J lost 3 bases; unmatched junction nucleotides: 7. The CDR3 loop reads CASSQFSGSTTDTQYF. Here the CDR3 DNA reads TGCGCCAGCAGCCAGTTTAGCGGGAGTACGACAGATACGCAGTATTTT.

This clonotype has a count of ten or more. This CDR3 reads CSVEATSGLSYEQYF. In DNA, the CDR3 is TGCAGCGTTGAGGCCACTAGCGGACTCTCCTACGAGCAGTACTTC. V and J are TRBV29-1 and TRBJ2-7; 8 positions agree with TRBD2. The V gene's germline CDR1 is SQVTM and CDR2 ANQGSEA. The CDR3 is 15 amino acids. V trimming: 3 bases; J trimming: 0 bases; junction bases outside the gene matches: 7.

This clonotype was counted only a few times. The CDR3, as DNA: TGCAGTGCTAGAGATTTGATTTCCAGCGGGACTAGCGTGAGCTACGAGCAGTACTTC. Protein sequence: CSARDLISSGTSVSYEQYF. The rearrangement uses TRBV20-1 and TRBJ2-7, with 10 nucleotides matching TRBD2. Unmatched junction bases numbered 17, after V lost 0 bases and J lost 3 bases. CDR1 is DFQATT and CDR2 is SNEGSKA in the germline V gene (reference sequence). This CDR3 region has 19 residues.

The CDR3 spells CSAAQGSYNEQFF. The CDR3 DNA is TGCAGTGCTGCTCAGGGTTCCTACAATGAGCAGTTCTTC. This chain links TRBV20-1 with TRBJ2-1, with a weak D call TRBD1 (5 bases). The length of the CDR3 is 13 residues. CDR1 is DFQATT and CDR2 is SNEGSKA in the germline V gene (reference sequence). Trimming removed 5 bases at V and 1 base at J, with 9 bases between.

There are a few counts of this clonotype. V usage is TRBV29-1 and J usage is TRBJ2-3; D is possibly TRBD2 (5 bases). V gave up 5 bases and J gave up 7 bases, with 10 bases separating them. The CDR3 spans 11 residues. CDR1 is SQVTM and CDR2 is ANQGSEA in the germline V gene. In nucleotides, the CDR3 is TGCAGCGTTAATCCGGGAAATACGCAGTATTTT. Protein: CSVNPGNTQYF.

The chain has TRBV20-1 and TRBJ2-5; possible D gene TRBD2, 5 bases. Trimming removed 3 bases at V and 1 base at J, with 12 bases between. Looked up from germline, CDR1 is DFQATT and CDR2 is SNEGSKA (reference sequence). This CDR3 contains 14 residues. The CDR3 sequence: CSASRGPSQETQYF. The CDR3 nucleotides read TGCAGTGCTAGCCGCGGGCCCTCCCAAGAGACCCAGTACTTC.